These 6 T cell receptor beta chains originate from one sample sequenced in a study of cytomegalovirus exposure and HLA in healthy donors. This PCR relied on a set of 60 Vbeta primers and 13 Jbeta primers. Method: immunoSEQ multiplex PCR; TCRdb's copy keeps in-frame clones and lacks some. The repertoire holds 80,000 to 100,000 clones, about 81% seen once, with less than 1.5% in the top ten. Sample: PBMCs. These receptors were taken from a middle-aged man in good health and CMV-seronegative.

The chain uses TRBV5-6 and TRBJ1-1; D gene ambiguous. Germline V gene sequence: CDR1 SGHDT, CDR2 YYEEEE. With 4 bases removed from V and 4 bases from J, the gap between germline ends came to 11 bases. CDR3 length: 13 residues. CDR3: CASSTNSGTEAFF. In nucleotides, the CDR3 is TGTGCCAGCAGCACGAACAGTGGCACTGAAGCTTTCTTT. The full variable domain, in which reference TRBV5-6 and TRBJ1-1 provide the parts outside the CDR3, is DAGVTQSPTHLIKTRGQQVTLRCSPKSGHDTVSWYQQALGQGPQFIFQYYEEEERQRGNFPDRFSGHQFPNYSSELNVNALLLGDSALYLCASSTNSGTEAFFGQGTRLTVV.

Comments on this clone: Other DNA sequences within the sample encode an identical CDR3. The rearrangement uses TRBV5-5 and TRBJ2-7; no definite D call. The CDR3 has 11 amino acids. Trimming stripped 3 bases from V and 2 bases from J, with 3 bases between. Germline V gene data show CDR1 as SGHKS and CDR2 as YYEKEE (reference sequence). The CDR3 sequence is CASSSTYEQYF. CDR3 sequence (DNA): TGTGCCAGCAGCTCAACCTACGAGCAGTACTTC.

The chain recombines TRBV2 with TRBJ2-2; possibly TRBD1 for D (6 bases). This CDR3 comprises 14 residues. Germline CDR1 reads SNHLY; CDR2 reads FYNNEI. The V gene lost 7 bases and the J gene lost 4 bases, with 13 bases spanning the gap. CDR3 sequence (DNA): TGTGCCAGCACGTACAGGGAAGGCACCGGGGAGCTGTTTTTT. This gives the protein CASTYREGTGELFF. Filled out from reference TRBV2 and TRBJ2-2, the complete variable domain reads EPEVTQTPSHQVTQMGQEVILRCVPISNHLYFYWYRQILGQKVEFLVSFYNNEISEKSEIFDDQFSVERPDGSNFTLKIRSTKLEDSAMYFCASTYREGTGELFFGEGSRLTVL.

The chain employs TRBV6-5 and TRBJ1-2; a possible D gene is TRBD1 (6 bases). Trimming took off 5 bases at V and 8 bases at J, with 15 bases between the two ends. Germline assignment: CDR1 MNHEY and CDR2 SVGAGI. The CDR3 length is 13 residues. The CDR3 DNA sequence: TGTGCCAGCAGTCTGGGGGGGGCCCGAGGCTACACCTTC. Protein sequence: CASSLGGARGYTF.

Only one count was recorded for this clone. The J gene is TRBJ2-5, the V gene TRBV6-6, with 9 positions matching TRBD2. CDR3 length equals 15 residues. J lost 3 bases, V lost 8 bases, and 10 bases had no gene match. Germline V CDR1 and CDR2: MNHNY, SVGAGI (reference sequence). This CDR3 is CASRDWRGGEETQYF. The CDR3 bases are TGTGCCAGCCGGGACTGGCGGGGGGGCGAAGAGACCCAGTACTTC.

This clone has only one observation. V gene TRBV28 combines with J gene TRBJ1-3; D gene uncertain. The CDR3 is 14 residues long. Trimming removed 4 bases at V and 4 bases at J, with 11 bases between. The germline V gene encodes CDR1 MDHEN and CDR2 SYDVKM. The chain's CDR3 is CASSSPGLGNTIYF. For the CDR3, the DNA is TGTGCCAGCAGTTCCCCAGGTCTAGGAAACACCATATATTTT. The full variable domain, completed using reference TRBV28 and TRBJ1-3, is DVKVTQSSRYLVKRTGEKVFLECVQDMDHENMFWYRQDPGLGLRLIYFSYDVKMKEKGDIPEGYSVSREKKERFSLILESASTNQTSMYLCASSSPGLGNTIYFGEGSWLTVV.